The table lists the clone carrying this T cell receptor beta chain with a few counts. The sample originates from a study of blood T cells in healthy people across ages. The germline gives CDR1 ENHRY, CDR2 SYGVKD. This CDR3 contains 14 residues. Sample-barcoded 5' priming and a J-beta primer mix drove a second PCR of about 6 to 12 cycles. Via MiXCR, TCRdb re-called the 5' RACE reads, giving one row per CDR3 protein. The sample includes around 1,700,000 distinct CDR3 sequences, approximately 28% of them seen just once. The source material was blood. The rearrangement joins TRBV10-3 to TRBJ2-1; TRBD1 aligns across 8 bases. The DNA end is more similar to TRBJ2-7, so the J call may be wrong. This TCR was recovered from a woman aged 25 to 39 in good health. The CDR3 loop is CAISEGDRYNEQYF. DNA of the CDR3: TGTGCCATCAGTGAAGGGGACAGGTACAATGAGCAGTACTTC.